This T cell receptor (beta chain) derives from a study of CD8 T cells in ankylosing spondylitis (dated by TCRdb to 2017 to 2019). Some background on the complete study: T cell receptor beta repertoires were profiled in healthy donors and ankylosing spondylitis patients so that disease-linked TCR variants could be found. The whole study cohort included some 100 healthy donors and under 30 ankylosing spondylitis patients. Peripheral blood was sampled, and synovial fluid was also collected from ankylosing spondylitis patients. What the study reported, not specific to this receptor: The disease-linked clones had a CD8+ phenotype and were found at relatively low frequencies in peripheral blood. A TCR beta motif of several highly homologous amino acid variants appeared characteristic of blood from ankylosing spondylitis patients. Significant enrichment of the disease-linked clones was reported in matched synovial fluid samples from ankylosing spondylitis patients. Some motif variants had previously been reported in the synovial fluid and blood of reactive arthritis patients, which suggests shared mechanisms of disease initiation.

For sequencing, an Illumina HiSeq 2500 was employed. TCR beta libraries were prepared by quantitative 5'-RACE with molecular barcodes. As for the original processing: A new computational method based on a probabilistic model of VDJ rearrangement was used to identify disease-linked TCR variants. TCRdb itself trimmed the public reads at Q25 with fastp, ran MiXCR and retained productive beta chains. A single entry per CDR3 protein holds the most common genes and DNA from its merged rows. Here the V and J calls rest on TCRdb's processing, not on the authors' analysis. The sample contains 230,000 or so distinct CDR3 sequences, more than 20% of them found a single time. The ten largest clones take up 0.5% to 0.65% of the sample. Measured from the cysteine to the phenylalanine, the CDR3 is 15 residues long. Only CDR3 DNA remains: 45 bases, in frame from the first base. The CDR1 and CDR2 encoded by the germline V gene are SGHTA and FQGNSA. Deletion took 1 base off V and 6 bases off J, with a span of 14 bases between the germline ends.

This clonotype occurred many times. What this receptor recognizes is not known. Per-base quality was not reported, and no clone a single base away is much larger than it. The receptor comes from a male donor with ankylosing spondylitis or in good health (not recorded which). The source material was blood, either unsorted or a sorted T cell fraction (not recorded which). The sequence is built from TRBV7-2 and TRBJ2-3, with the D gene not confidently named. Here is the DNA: TGTGCCAGCAGCTTAGGCGGTCCTCATTTCGATACGCAGTATTTT. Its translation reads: CASSLGGPHFDTQYF.